The 15 T cell receptor delta chains listed next were all sequenced from one sample in a study of gammadelta T cells in human blood (TCRdb year 2020). Libraries were made using RT-PCR. Sequencing was performed on an Illumina MiSeq. TCRdb reprocessed the public data with the CATT caller; entries with the same nucleotide sequence were combined afterwards. For this sample there are fewer than 2,000 delta-chain clones; roughly 9.2% appear just once. The biggest ten clones account for about 4.3% of the sample. Material: non-Vgamma9Vdelta2 gamma-delta T cells from infant blood. The source is a human donor.

By share of the sample, this clone is medium-sized. The germline gene is not matched at one end of the junction; a read error may be the cause. The chain combines TRDV1 with TRDJ1, with no clear D. The length of the CDR3 is 17 residues. CDR1 and CDR2 (germline): TSWWSYY, QGS. The CDR3 region has the DNA TGTGCTCTTGGGGAAAGTGGCGGCCACTTTATCACCGATAAACTCATTTTT. As protein: CALGESGGHFITDKLIF.

This clone was seen a handful of times. This chain connects TRDV1 to TRDJ1, with 12 positions matching TRDD3. V was clipped by 1 base and J by 2 bases; unmatched bases: 17. Germline V gives CDR1 TSWWSYY, CDR2 QGS. The CDR3 spans 21 residues. The CDR3 here is CALGERRTGGYWAFTTDKLIF. The CDR3 bases are TGTGCTCTTGGGGAACGGAGGACTGGGGGATACTGGGCATTTACGACCGATAAACTCATCTTT.

This clone has only a few counts. V and J are TRDV2 and TRDJ3; D is undetermined. V lost 0 bases and J lost 0, with 17 bases in between. CDR3 size: 20 residues. Per the germline V gene, CDR1 is GEAIGNYY and CDR2 is EKD. CDR3 sequence reads: CACDTASQGGSSWDTRQMFF. The CDR3 coding sequence is TGTGCCTGTGACACCGCAAGTCAGGGCGGTAGCTCCTGGGACACCCGACAGATGTTTTTC.

This clone is medium-sized within its sample. This chain joins TRDV1 and TRDJ1; TRDD3 matches 9 bases. The CDR3 has 15 amino acids. V lost 1 base to trimming and J lost 3 bases; unmatched junction nucleotides: 3. Germline assignment: CDR1 TSWWSYY and CDR2 QGS. The CDR3 DNA follows: TGTGCTCTTGGGGAACAAGGGGGATACTCCGATAAACTCATCTTT. This encodes CALGEQGGYSDKLIF.

Within the sample, this clone is large. V and J are TRDV3 and TRDJ2; 7 positions agree with TRDD3. CDR3 length: 19 residues. Trimming removed 4 bases from V and 2 bases from J; junction bases left unmatched: 22. CDR1 and CDR2 from the germline V gene are TVYSNPD and GDNSRS (reference sequence). The CDR3 protein is CASTSVPSLLGSLTAQLFF. CDR3 coding DNA: TGTGCCTCCACCTCCGTTCCTTCTCTACTGGGGAGCTTGACAGCACAACTCTTCTTT. The full variable domain, with the rest looked up from reference TRDV3 and TRDJ2, is CDKVTQSSPDQTVASGSEVVLLCTYDTVYSNPDLFWYRIRPDYSFQFVFYGDNSRSEGADFTQGRFSVKHILTQKAFHLVISPVRTEDSATYYCASTSVPSLLGSLTAQLFFGKGTQLIVEP.

This clone is medium-sized. The chain recombines TRDV1 with TRDJ2, with TRDD3 matching over 8 bases. The germline gives CDR1 TSWWSYY, CDR2 QGS. J lost 2 bases, V lost 0 bases, and 26 bases had no gene match. The CDR3 contains 24 residues. CDR3 DNA sequence: TGTGCTCTTGGGGAACTAGTGATCAACGTCCCACATTGTACTGGGGGGGCATTGACAGCACAACTCTTCTTT. Protein: CALGELVINVPHCTGGALTAQLFF.

V usage is TRDV1 and J usage is TRDJ1, with 9 bases lining up with TRDD3. The CDR3 extends over 17 amino acids. Germline lookup yields CDR1 TSWWSYY and CDR2 QGS. The V gene end was trimmed by 5 bases and the J gene end by 8 bases; junction bases not matched to a gene: 18. The CDR3 here is CALGSPGWGIRGEKLIF. Written as DNA, the CDR3 is TGTGCTCTTGGGTCTCCGGGCTGGGGGATTCGTGGGGAAAAACTCATCTTT.

Only a few counts were recorded for this clone. The chain employs TRDV1 and TRDJ1, with TRDD3 identical over 8 bases. V was pared by 0 bases and J by 2 bases, with 35 bases of the junction left unmatched. The CDR3 is 26 residues long. Germline values: CDR1 TSWWSYY, CDR2 QGS. The CDR3 coding sequence is TGTGCTCTTGGGGAACTAATAGACCCCACCCCCTGGAATCCCCTGGGGGAGTCGATCGGGACCGATAAACTCATCTTT. Translated, it gives CALGELIDPTPWNPLGESIGTDKLIF.

This clone was counted only a few times. V is TRDV1 and J is TRDJ1; 13 positions agree with TRDD3. The CDR3 contains 24 residues. Germline loops: CDR1 TSWWSYY, CDR2 QGS. With V trimmed by 4 bases and J by 1 base, 27 bases remained unmatched. CDR3 residues: CALGAHLPTGLGDTVIIGTDKLIF. In nucleotides, the CDR3 is TGTGCTCTTGGGGCCCATCTTCCTACCGGACTGGGGGATACGGTGATCATAGGCACCGATAAACTCATCTTT.

The rearrangement joins TRDV1 to TRDJ1; 8 positions match TRDD2. CDR3 length: 15 residues. CDR1 is TSWWSYY, CDR2 QGS, per germline. The ends lost 0 bases at V and 7 bases at J; junction bases unmatched: 7. CDR3 sequence reads: CALGELPSYDFKLIF. The CDR3 coding sequence is TGTGCTCTTGGGGAACTCCCTTCCTATGATTTTAAACTCATCTTT.

This clone qualifies as medium-sized. The chain carries TRDV1 and TRDJ2, with 12 bases lining up with TRDD3. The V gene end was trimmed by 0 bases and the J gene end by 0 bases; junction bases not matched to a gene: 26. Germline V gene lookup returns CDR1 TSWWSYY and CDR2 QGS. The CDR3 runs 26 residues. CDR3 in amino acids: CALGELVPPFAGGYAYPGALTAQLFF. The CDR3 nucleotides are TGTGCTCTTGGGGAACTGGTTCCCCCCTTTGCTGGGGGATACGCGTATCCCGGTGCTTTGACAGCACAACTCTTCTTT.

This clone is medium-sized by share. The gene calls are TRDV1 and TRDJ1; 13 bases fit TRDD3. V lost 1 base and J lost 8; bases outside the gene matches: 16. This CDR3 contains 19 residues. CDR1 is TSWWSYY, CDR2 QGS, per germline. CDR3 region: CALGERFPLLGDTGLKLIF. DNA of the CDR3: TGTGCTCTTGGGGAACGCTTCCCACTACTGGGGGATACGGGACTAAAACTCATCTTT.

Turning to this clone: The sample has other DNA sequences that encode this CDR3 too. The V call is TRDV1, the J call TRDJ1; TRDD2 matches 7 bases. This CDR3 comprises 24 residues. Germline-derived CDR1 and CDR2 are TSWWSYY and QGS. With V trimmed by 4 bases and J by 3 bases, 35 bases remained unmatched. The CDR3 region has the DNA TGTGCTCTTGGGGGCAGACGCGACCTAAGAAAGGCCTTCCTGGGTGATAAGGCACCCGATAAACTCATCTTT. It translates to CALGGRRDLRKAFLGDKAPDKLIF.

This clone was observed a few times. The V and J genes are TRDV1 and TRDJ2; 9 bases align to TRDD3. The CDR3 is made up of 18 amino acids. After removal of 2 bases from V and 12 bases from J, the junction contained 19 bases not matched to a gene. CDR1 and CDR2 from the germline V gene are TSWWSYY and QGS. The DNA for the CDR3 is TGTGCTCTTGGGGAATCAGGGACTGGGGGAACGTACACCGATAAACTCTTCTTT. This codes for CALGESGTGGTYTDKLFF.

By share, this clone counts as medium-sized. The gene calls are TRDV1 and TRDJ1; 8 nucleotides align to TRDD3. Germline V gene lookup returns CDR1 TSWWSYY and CDR2 QGS. V lost 0 bases and J lost 1; bases outside the gene matches: 13. The CDR3 has 19 amino acids. DNA of the CDR3: TGTGCTCTTGGGGAACTCTCCTATAGGTCTGGGGGAAGCACCGATAAACTCATCTTT. As protein: CALGELSYRSGGSTDKLIF.